Below are 9 T cell receptor beta chains sequenced from a single sample in a study of identical twins. TCRdb independently ran MiXCR on the 5' RACE reads; one entry per CDR3 protein. The sample lists about 690,000 distinct CDR3 sequences; approximately 6.1% were seen once. The sequenced sample consisted of naive T cells sorted from blood. All receptors derive from a man younger than 35 in good health.

This clonotype appeared many times. The chain recombines TRBV5-1 with TRBJ2-1; maybe TRBD1 (5 bases). Germline assignment: CDR1 SGHRS and CDR2 YFSETQ. The V end lost 9 bases, the J end lost 1 base, and 11 bases lay between the germline ends. CDR3 length equals 13 residues. CDR3 region: CATSRDSYNEQFF. CDR3 coding DNA: TGCGCCACTTCCAGGGATTCCTACAATGAGCAGTTCTTC.

This clonotype was found a few times. The chain carries TRBV20-1 and TRBJ2-1; TRBD1 might be the D (6 bases). The length of the CDR3 is 13 residues. Between the trimmed V and J ends, which lost 2 bases and 4 bases, there was a span of 9 bases. Germline V gives CDR1 DFQATT, CDR2 SNEGSKA (reference sequence). This chain's CDR3 is CSARPTGYNEQFF. The CDR3 DNA sequence: TGCAGTGCTAGACCAACAGGGTACAATGAGCAGTTCTTC.

This clonotype was found many times. The chain couples TRBV10-2 to TRBJ2-5; D is unclear. From germline, CDR1 is WSHSY and CDR2 SAAADI. The CDR3 consists of 13 residues. V lost 5 bases to trimming and J lost 2 bases, with 9 bases between them. This chain's CDR3 is CASSSPGQETQYF. CDR3 sequence (DNA): TGCGCCAGCAGTAGTCCGGGTCAAGAGACCCAGTACTTC.

The chain links TRBV5-1 to TRBJ1-4, with D possibly matching TRBD1 (5 bases). The V gene's germline CDR1 is SGHRS and CDR2 YFSETQ. V was trimmed by 4 bases and J by 8 bases, leaving 15 bases between them. The CDR3 spans 14 residues. DNA of the CDR3: TGCGCCAGCAGCCCTGGGACCCGGGTGGAAAAACTGTTTTTT. It is translated as CASSPGTRVEKLFF.

This clonotype occurred many times. The V and J genes are TRBV29-1 and TRBJ2-7, with D perhaps being TRBD1 or TRBD2 (5 bases each). Germline V gene sequence: CDR1 SQVTM, CDR2 ANQGSEA. V lost 6 bases and J lost 2, with 11 bases in between. The length of the CDR3 is 12 residues. CDR3 region: CSVGDGTYEQYF. The CDR3 coding sequence is TGCAGCGTGGGGGACGGAACCTACGAGCAGTACTTC.

This clonotype was detected many times. The chain employs TRBV27 and TRBJ2-7; no definite D call. V was pared by 4 bases and J by 0 bases, with 10 bases between. Germline V gene data show CDR1 as MNHEY and CDR2 as SMNVEV (reference sequence). The CDR3 consists of 14 residues. The DNA for the CDR3 is TGTGCCAGCAGTTCGGACCGGAGCTCCTACGAGCAGTACGTC. Translated: CASSSDRSSYEQYV.

This clonotype has ten or more counts. This chain joins TRBV7-2 and TRBJ2-5; D is unclear. This CDR3 spans 13 amino acids. V was clipped by 3 bases and J by 5 bases, with 10 bases between them. From germline, CDR1 is SGHTA and CDR2 FQGNSA. The CDR3 DNA is TGTGCCAGCAGCTTCCAAGCCGCCGAGACCCAGTACTTC. This codes for CASSFQAAETQYF.

This clonotype was seen many times. The chain combines TRBV5-1 with TRBJ2-1; 10 nucleotides align to TRBD2. The CDR3 is 14 residues long. The trim removed 5 bases at V and 7 bases at J, leaving 6 bases unmatched. The V gene's germline CDR1 is SGHRS and CDR2 YFSETQ. CDR3 in amino acids: CASRPSGRGNEQFF. Here the CDR3 DNA reads TGCGCCAGCAGACCTAGCGGGAGAGGGAATGAGCAGTTCTTC.

The chain couples TRBV20-1 to TRBJ2-5; D may match TRBD1 or TRBD2 (5 bases each). The CDR3 consists of 14 residues. The V end lost 0 bases, the J end lost 4 bases, and 12 bases lay between the germline ends. Germline V gene lookup returns CDR1 DFQATT and CDR2 SNEGSKA (reference sequence). The CDR3 region has the DNA TGCAGTGCTAGAGATTCGCAGGGACCAGAGACCCAGTACTTC. This translates into CSARDSQGPETQYF.